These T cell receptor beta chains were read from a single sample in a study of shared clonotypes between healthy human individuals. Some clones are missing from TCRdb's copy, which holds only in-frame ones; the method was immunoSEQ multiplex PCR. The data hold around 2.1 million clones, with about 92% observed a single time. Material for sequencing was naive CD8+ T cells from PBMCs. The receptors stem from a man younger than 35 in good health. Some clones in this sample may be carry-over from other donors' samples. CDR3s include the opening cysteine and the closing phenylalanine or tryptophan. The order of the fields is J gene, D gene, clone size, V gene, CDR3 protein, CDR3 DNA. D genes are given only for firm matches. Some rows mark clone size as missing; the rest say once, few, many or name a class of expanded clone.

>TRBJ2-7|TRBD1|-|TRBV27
CASSLSTGDEQYF
TGTGCCAGCAGTTTATCGACAGGGGACGAGCAGTACTTC
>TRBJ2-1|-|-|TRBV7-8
CASSLEYGGSEQFF
TGTGCCAGCAGCTTAGAATACGGGGGTAGTGAGCAGTTCTTC
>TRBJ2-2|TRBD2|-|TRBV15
CATSSGKFSGSWGLFF
TGTGCCACCAGCAGTGGCAAATTTAGCGGGAGCTGGGGGCTGTTTTTT
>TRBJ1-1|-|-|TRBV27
CASGPSSANTEAFF
TGTGCCAGCGGCCCTTCCAGCGCGAACACTGAAGCTTTCTTT
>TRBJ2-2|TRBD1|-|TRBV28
CASSSLTGAGELFF
TGTGCCAGCAGTTCGCTGACAGGGGCCGGGGAGCTGTTTTTT
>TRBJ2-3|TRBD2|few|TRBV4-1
CASSQERGSTDTQYF
TGCGCCAGCAGCCAAGAGCGGGGGAGCACAGATACGCAGTATTTT
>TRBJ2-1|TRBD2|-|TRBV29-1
CSAPGLAGGPSYEQFF
TGCAGCGCTCCGGGACTAGCGGGAGGGCCCTCCTATGAGCAGTTCTTC
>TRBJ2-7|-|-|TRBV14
CASSQRRFGYEQYF
TGTGCCAGCAGCCAACGCAGGTTTGGCTACGAGCAGTACTTC
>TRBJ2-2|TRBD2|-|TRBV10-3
CAIRGPGLAGPNTGELFF
TGTGCCATCAGGGGACCGGGACTAGCGGGTCCGAACACCGGGGAGCTGTTTTTT
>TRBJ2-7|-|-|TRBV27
CASSGGSYEQYF
TGTGCCAGCAGTGGGGGCTCCTACGAGCAGTACTTC